What follows are 27 T cell receptor beta chains derived from one specimen sequenced in a study of T cell clonality in common variable immunodeficiency. Method: immunoSEQ multiplex PCR; TCRdb's copy keeps in-frame clones and lacks some. The repertoire consists of 55,000 or so clones, none detected only once. The sequencing input was peripheral blood mononuclear cells. The receptors come from a person aged 18-69 years in good health.

This clone appeared many times. The CDR3 here is CASSYLAEYEQFF. Incomplete CDR3 DNA: TGTGCCAGCAGTTACCTAGCGGAATATGAG. V is TRBV6-2 or TRBV6-3 and J is TRBJ2-1; 7 bases align to TRBD2. Read data end 3 residues before the CDR3 end; the end is taken from the germline J gene. CDR1 is MNHEY and CDR2 is SVGEGT in the germline V gene. The V segment lost 2 bases and the J segment 8 bases; nucleotides outside the gene matches: 3. CDR3 length: 13 residues.

This clone was seen ten or more times. The CDR3 is cut off 3 residues early in the read; its end comes from the germline J gene. The J gene is TRBJ1-5, the V gene TRBV30; the D is unclear. This CDR3 spans 14 amino acids. In germline, CDR1 is GTSNPN, CDR2 SVGIG (reference sequence). Trimming stripped 1 base from V and 3 bases from J, with 10 bases between. The CDR3 region is CAWSEGLDNQPQHF. The covered CDR3 bases are TGTGCCTGGAGTGAAGGACTGGACAATCAGCCC.

This clone appeared many times. The CDR3 is cut off 3 residues early in the read; its end comes from the germline J gene. The chain joins TRBV6-2 or TRBV6-3 to TRBJ2-3, with D possibly TRBD1 on 6 matching bases. This CDR3 spans 14 amino acids. The germline V and J ends were trimmed by 6 bases and 6 bases, with 16 bases remaining between them. CDR1 and CDR2 (germline): MNHEY, SVGEGT. The CDR3: CASRGVQGSDTQYF. The CDR3 bases that were read are TGTGCCAGCAGGGGAGTACAGGGTTCGGATACG.

This clone occurred many times. Read sequence stops 3 residues before the CDR3 end, and the germline J gene provides the missing end. J is TRBJ2-5 and V is TRBV18, with 12 bases identical to TRBD2. V lost 3 bases to trimming and J lost 2 bases; unmatched junction nucleotides: 10. This CDR3 is 18 amino acids long. Germline assignment: CDR1 KGHSH and CDR2 LQKENI. CDR3 amino acids: CASSPPELAGGIQETQYF. Partial CDR3 DNA: TGTGCCAGCTCACCGCCGGAGCTAGCGGGAGGGATACAAGAGACC.

In this sample, this clone turned up many times. The read gets to within 3 residues of the CDR3 end, and the germline J gene fills in the rest. The chain recombines TRBV12-5 with TRBJ1-1, with D perhaps matching TRBD1 (6 bases). From germline, CDR1 is LGHNT and CDR2 FRNRAP. CDR3 length: 13 residues. Trimming left V 6 bases short and J 0 bases short, with 8 bases between. Incomplete CDR3 DNA: TGTGCTAGTGGCGGACAGTTGAACACTGAA. It codes for CASGGQLNTE. The entire CDR3 sequence reads CASGGQLNTEAFF.

Many counts were recorded for this clone. The read halts 3 residues ahead of the CDR3 end, with the missing end drawn from the germline J gene. This chain connects TRBV9 to TRBJ2-1; D uncertain. V gave up 0 bases and J gave up 3 bases, with 7 bases separating them. The CDR3 has 14 residues. Germline lookup yields CDR1 SGDLS and CDR2 YYNGEE. This CDR3 is CASSVESLYNEQFF. CDR3 DNA, as far as it was read: TGTGCCAGCAGCGTAGAGTCACTCTACAATGAG.

In this sample, this clone turned up many times. Compared with germline, one end of the junction differs, possibly owing to a read error. The CDR3 end falls 3 residues outside the read, so it is completed with the germline J gene. V usage is TRBV4-2 and J usage is TRBJ1-3, with D perhaps matching TRBD1 (6 bases). Germline assignment: CDR1 LGHNA and CDR2 YNFKEQ. This CDR3 is built from 14 residues. CDR3: CASSQDQGGNTIYF. CDR3 bases read: TGCGCCAGCAGCCAAGATCAGGGGGGAAACACC.

With regard to this clone: The read is 3 residues too short to cover the CDR3 end, so that end is filled in from the germline J gene. The chain employs TRBV7-9 and TRBJ2-5; 14 nucleotides agree with TRBD2. The CDR3 covers 15 residues. CDR1 SEHNR and CDR2 FQNEAQ come from the germline V gene (reference sequence). Trimming at V came to 4 bases and at J to 4 bases, leaving 2 bases not matched to a gene. CDR3 sequence reads: CASSSGTSGRETQYF. Incomplete CDR3 DNA: TGTGCCAGCAGCTCCGGGACTAGCGGGAGAGAGACC.

This clone was found a few times. The read ends 3 residues before the CDR3 terminus; that terminus is restored from the germline J gene. The chain carries TRBV7-2 and TRBJ2-7; 9 bases align to TRBD2. Germline lookup yields CDR1 SGHTA and CDR2 FQGNSA. The CDR3 totals 15 residues. V shed 5 bases and J 5 bases; nucleotides not matched to a gene: 10. CDR3 bases read: TGTGCCAGCAGCCTATATAGCGGGAGCGACGACGAG. It is translated as CASSLYSGSDDE. The entire CDR3 protein is CASSLYSGSDDEQYF.

The table lists this clone with many counts. The read stops 3 residues short of the end of the CDR3; the missing end is completed from the germline J gene. The V and J genes are TRBV4-2 and TRBJ1-1, with 8 positions matching TRBD1. The junction had 4 bases not matched to a gene; V was cut back by 4 bases and J by 0 bases. This CDR3 spans 15 amino acids. CDR1 is LGHNA and CDR2 is YNFKEQ in the germline V gene. The DNA read from the CDR3 is TGTGCCAGCAGCCCAAGGACAGGGCTGAACACTGAA. It is translated as CASSPRTGLNTE. The whole CDR3 sequence is CASSPRTGLNTEAFF.

This clone showed up many times. The CDR3 extends 3 residues past the end of the read, so its final part is completed from the germline J gene. J is TRBJ1-6 and V is TRBV6-2 or TRBV6-3; 8 bases map to TRBD1. There are 12 residues in the CDR3. Germline trimming cut 8 bases from V and 10 bases from J; bases unmatched to any gene: 4. Germline assignment: CDR1 MNHEY and CDR2 SVGEGT. CDR3 DNA (partial): TGTGCCAGCGGACAGGGCTTCTCACCC. Encoded protein: CASGQGFSP. The full CDR3 sequence reads CASGQGFSPLHF.

This clone showed up many times. The read finishes 3 residues shy of the CDR3 end, and the germline J gene is used to complete it. The chain joins TRBV5-1 to TRBJ2-3, with a possible D match to TRBD1 (5 bases). Per germline, CDR1 SGHRS and CDR2 YFSETQ. The CDR3 consists of 14 residues. V was clipped by 2 bases and J by 4 bases, with 11 bases between them. CDR3 DNA (partial): TGCGCCAGCAGCTTATCCCAGGGCCCAGATACG. It codes for CASSLSQGPDT. The full CDR3 sequence reads CASSLSQGPDTQYF.

This clone was observed many times. The read ends 3 residues early relative to the CDR3; the germline J gene fills the gap. The V call is TRBV20-1, the J call TRBJ1-1; D possibly corresponds to TRBD1 (5 bases). CDR3 length equals 13 residues. Germline V gene sequence: CDR1 DFQATT, CDR2 SNEGSKA (reference sequence). The V gene lost 3 bases and the J gene lost 1 base, with 9 bases spanning the gap. The CDR3 DNA, read in part, is TGCAGTGCTAGGGGGGGAGGGAACACTGAA. Amino acid sequence: CSARGGGNTE. The CDR3 as a whole reads CSARGGGNTEAFF.

This clone showed up many times. The DNA ends 3 residues before the CDR3 does, and the rest of the CDR3 is filled in from the germline J gene. The chain combines TRBV7-6 with TRBJ2-1; 9 positions agree with TRBD2. The germline CDR1 and CDR2 sequences are SGHVS and FNYEAQ. The CDR3 sequence is 15 residues long. V shed 1 base, J shed 6 bases, and the junction held 4 bases outside the gene matches. The CDR3 DNA, read in part, is TGTGCCAGCAGCTTAGTCGGCGGGAGGGCCAATGAG. Encoded protein: CASSLVGGRANE. The entire CDR3 reads CASSLVGGRANEQFF.

This clone was picked up a small number of times. The sequenced fragment ends 3 residues before the CDR3 boundary, so the rest is inferred from the germline J gene. V is TRBV2 and J is TRBJ1-2; 7 bases are shared with TRBD1. The CDR3 extends over 13 amino acids. Germline-derived CDR1 and CDR2 are SNHLY and FYNNEI. The ends lost 4 bases at V and 4 bases at J; junction bases unmatched: 3. The CDR3 bases that were read are TGTGCCAGCAGTGCCCGACAGGGCTATGGC. Translation: CASSARQGYG. The whole CDR3 region reads CASSARQGYGYTF. Full variable domain (outside the CDR3, taken from reference TRBV2 and TRBJ1-2): EPEVTQTPSHQVTQMGQEVILRCVPISNHLYFYWYRQILGQKVEFLVSFYNNEISEKSEIFDDQFSVERPDGSNFTLKIRSTKLEDSAMYFCASSARQGYGYTFGSGTRLTVV.

This clone was observed at least ten times. Sequencing ends 3 residues short of the CDR3 end; the germline J gene provides the rest. V gene TRBV2 combines with J gene TRBJ2-7, with 7 bases fitting TRBD1. Germline V CDR1 and CDR2: SNHLY, FYNNEI. This CDR3 comprises 15 residues. Losses at the gene ends were 8 bases for V and 6 bases for J; bases not matched to a gene: 16. The CDR3 loop reads CASGGTASPFREQYF. Partial CDR3 DNA: TGTGCCAGCGGTGGGACAGCCTCTCCGTTTCGCGAG. The full variable domain, its missing parts supplied by reference TRBV2 and TRBJ2-7, is EPEVTQTPSHQVTQMGQEVILRCVPISNHLYFYWYRQILGQKVEFLVSFYNNEISEKSEIFDDQFSVERPDGSNFTLKIRSTKLEDSAMYFCASGGTASPFREQYFGPGTRLTVT.

This clone was recorded at least ten times. With the read ending 3 residues before the CDR3 end, the germline J gene is used to fill in that end. This sequence joins TRBV10-3 and TRBJ2-7, with 9 bases lining up with TRBD1. V lost 6 bases and J lost 2; bases outside the gene matches: 11. Germline CDR1 ENHRY, CDR2 SYGVKD. The CDR3 extends over 16 amino acids. Partial CDR3 DNA: TGTGCCATCAGCCAACTTAAGGGGGACAGGGCCTACGAG. It codes for CAISQLKGDRAYE. The whole CDR3 region reads CAISQLKGDRAYEQYF.

This clone was found many times. The CDR3 is cut off 3 residues early in the read; its end comes from the germline J gene. The V and J genes are TRBV5-4 and TRBJ2-1; the match to TRBD2 covers 7 bases. CDR1 is SGHNT, CDR2 YYREEE, per germline (reference sequence). V was clipped by 0 bases and J by 5 bases; unmatched bases: 2. The CDR3 consists of 14 residues. The CDR3 loop is CASSLALANNEQFF. The DNA read from the CDR3 is TGTGCCAGCAGCTTGGCACTAGCGAACAATGAG.

This clone was detected ten times or more. The DNA ends 3 residues before the CDR3 does, and the rest of the CDR3 is filled in from the germline J gene. This chain uses TRBV6-2 or TRBV6-3 with TRBJ2-7; either TRBD1 or TRBD2 may supply D (6 bases each). The CDR3 covers 15 residues. CDR1 MNHEY and CDR2 SVGEGT come from the germline V gene. Trimming stripped 4 bases from V and 2 bases from J, with 15 bases between. The part of the CDR3 DNA that was read is TGTGCCAGCAGTTTCAGGGGAGGTCTTACCTACGAG. Translated: CASSFRGGLTYE. The whole CDR3 is CASSFRGGLTYEQYF.

This clone was seen ten or more times. The CDR3 end is not reached by the read, which stops 3 residues before it; the germline J gene fills it in. The gene calls are TRBV12-3 or TRBV12-4 and TRBJ2-1; D not resolved. V was trimmed by 5 bases and J by 0 bases, leaving 11 bases between them. This CDR3 comprises 15 residues. The covered CDR3 bases are TGTGCCAGCAGTACGACATATAGCTCCTACAATGAG. Translated, it gives CASSTTYSSYNE. The full CDR3 sequence reads CASSTTYSSYNEQFF.

At least ten counts were recorded for this clone. Coverage ceases 3 residues before the CDR3 finishes, and the germline J gene fills in the end. The V gene is TRBV7-7, the J gene TRBJ2-3; no definite D call. V was pared by 1 base and J by 1 base, with 6 bases between. The CDR3 is 14 residues long. The germline gives CDR1 SSHAT, CDR2 FNYEAQ (reference sequence). Partial CDR3 DNA: TGTGCCAGCAGCTTAGATCCAGGCACAGATACG. Translated, it gives CASSLDPGTDT. The CDR3 as a whole reads CASSLDPGTDTQYF.

This clone was detected ten times or more. Coverage ceases 3 residues before the CDR3 finishes, and the germline J gene fills in the end. The chain uses TRBV7-2 and TRBJ1-1; D uncertain. V was clipped by 0 bases and J by 1 base, with 6 bases between them. This CDR3 is 14 amino acids long. The V gene's germline CDR1 is SGHTA and CDR2 FQGNSA. Here the CDR3 reads CASSLASGNTEAFF. The DNA read from the CDR3 is TGTGCCAGCAGCTTAGCGTCAGGGAACACTGAA. The full variable domain, rest sourced from reference TRBV7-2 and TRBJ1-1, is GAGVSQSPSNKVTEKGKDVELRCDPISGHTALYWYRQSLGQGLEFLIYFQGNSAPDKSGLPSDRFSAERTGGSVSTLTIQRTQQEDSAVYLCASSLASGNTEAFFGQGTRLTVV.

This clone was seen many times. The read ends 3 residues before the CDR3 terminus; that terminus is restored from the germline J gene. V is TRBV10-3 and J is TRBJ2-1; no clear D gene. Germline CDR1 is ENHRY and CDR2 is SYGVKD. The CDR3 length is 13 residues. V was shortened by 4 bases and J by 2 bases, with 6 bases between the two germline ends. CDR3 DNA (partial): TGTGCCATCAGTGGAATAGCCTACAATGAG. This gives the protein CAISGIAYNE. The whole CDR3 is CAISGIAYNEQFF.

There are many counts of this clone. The CDR3 extends 3 residues past the end of the read, so its final part is completed from the germline J gene. This chain links TRBV5-1 with TRBJ2-1, with D uncertain. The germline V and J ends were trimmed by 4 bases and 4 bases, with 9 bases remaining between them. In germline, CDR1 is SGHRS, CDR2 YFSETQ. This CDR3 contains 13 residues. CDR3 amino acids: CASSKDTYNEQFF. CDR3 bases read: TGCGCCAGCAGCAAAGACACATACAATGAG. Using reference TRBV5-1 and TRBJ2-1 for the parts outside the CDR3, the full variable domain is KAGVTQTPRYLIKTRGQQVTLSCSPISGHRSVSWYQQTPGQGLQFLFEYFSETQRNKGNFPGRFSGRQFSNSRSEMNVSTLELGDSALYLCASSKDTYNEQFFGPGTRLTVL.

Only a few counts were recorded for this clone. The CDR3 is cut off 3 residues early in the read; its end comes from the germline J gene. The rearrangement links TRBV11-3 to TRBJ2-2; weak D call: TRBD2 (6 bases). Trimming removed 5 bases at V and 1 base at J, with 11 bases between. Germline V gives CDR1 SGHNT, CDR2 YENEEA. This CDR3 is 15 amino acids long. The DNA read from the CDR3 is TGTGCCAGCAGCCCCTCGGGACTGAACACCGGGGAG. This codes for CASSPSGLNTGE. The whole CDR3 reads CASSPSGLNTGELFF.

This clone has ten or more counts. The read comes to an end 3 residues before the CDR3 does, leaving the germline J gene to fill in the end. The rearrangement links TRBV7-9 to TRBJ2-5; D gene uncertain. Trimming cost V 4 bases and J 5 bases, with 11 bases left between them. The CDR3 runs 13 residues. Germline CDR1 SEHNR, CDR2 FQNEAQ (reference sequence). CDR3 protein: CASSSDTWETQYF. CDR3 DNA (partial): TGTGCCAGCAGCTCAGACACCTGGGAGACC.

This clone occurred many times. Sequencing ends 3 residues short of the CDR3 end; the germline J gene provides the rest. V usage is TRBV7-9 and J usage is TRBJ1-4; D is perhaps TRBD1 (5 bases). Germline loops: CDR1 SEHNR, CDR2 FQNEAQ (reference sequence). Trimming removed 10 bases at V and 6 bases at J, with 12 bases between. The CDR3 runs to 12 residues. Incomplete CDR3 DNA: TGTGCCATGAGGGGTAGGGATGAAAAA. This translates into CAMRGRDEK. The full-length CDR3 reads as CAMRGRDEKLFF.